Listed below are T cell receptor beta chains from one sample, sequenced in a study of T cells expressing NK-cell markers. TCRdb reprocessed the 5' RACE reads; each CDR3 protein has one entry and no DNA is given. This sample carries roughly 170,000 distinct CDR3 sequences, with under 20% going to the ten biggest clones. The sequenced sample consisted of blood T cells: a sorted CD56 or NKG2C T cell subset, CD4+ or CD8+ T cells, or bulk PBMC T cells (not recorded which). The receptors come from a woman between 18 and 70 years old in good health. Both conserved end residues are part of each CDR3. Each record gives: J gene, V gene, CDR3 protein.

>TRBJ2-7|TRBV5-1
CASSFGQGLTYEQYF
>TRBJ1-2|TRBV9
CASSAWTGATGGYTF
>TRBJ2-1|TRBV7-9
CASSLAWTSNSNEQFF
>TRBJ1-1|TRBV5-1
CASSLETGTTEAFF
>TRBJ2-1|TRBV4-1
CASSQDKLAGGGDEQFF
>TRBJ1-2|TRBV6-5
CASSYGDGGEGYTF
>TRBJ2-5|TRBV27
CASSTRQGAEETQYF
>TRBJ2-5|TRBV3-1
CASSQETSAKGRLETQYF
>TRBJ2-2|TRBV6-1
CASRPGTGVDGELFF
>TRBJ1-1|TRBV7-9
CASSHGDGRGEAFF
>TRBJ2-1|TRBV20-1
CSASKSSYNEQFF
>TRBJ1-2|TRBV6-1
CASGGREATTNYGYTF
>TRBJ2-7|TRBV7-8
CASRPGLAGGPHEQYF
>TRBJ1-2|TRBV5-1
CASSLESGALYGYTF
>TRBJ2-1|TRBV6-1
CASSPEGGREQFF
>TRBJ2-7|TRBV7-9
CASSQGLAGGRGVEQYF
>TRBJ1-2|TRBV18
CASSPNRFHYGYTF
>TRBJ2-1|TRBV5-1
CASSLVVPENEQFF
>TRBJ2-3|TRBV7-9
CASSPQRGTDTQYF
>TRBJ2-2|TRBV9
CASSVAPGLAAGGELFF
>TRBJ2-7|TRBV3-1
CASSQVGSYEQYF
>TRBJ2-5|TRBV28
CASSFPFRTGRGETQYF
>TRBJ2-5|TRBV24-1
CATSDRTGGGMETQYF
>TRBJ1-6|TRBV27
CASSLSWGSQNSPLHF